This entry is about one T cell receptor beta chain. The sample comes from a study of blood T cell repertoires in COVID-19. Looking at the study overall: Acute-phase and convalescent COVID-19 samples originated in the United States, Italy and Spain.

Original processing methods: By means of reference gene primer amplification, nucleated cell counts were estimated. Generated by immunoSEQ multiplex PCR, the TCRdb table keeps only in-frame clones and is missing some. V, J and clone size reflect that table, while D and trimming were determined from the DNA. Of 110,000 or so clones in the sample, roughly 90% are singletons; the top ten hold 8% to 9%. The receptor was derived from a woman aged 70-85 years who had recovered from COVID-19. The source material was peripheral blood.

CDR3 in DNA: TGCAGTGCTAGTAAGATCAGTCTAGCAGGAACCGGGGAGCTGTTTTTT. Translated, it gives CSASKISLAGTGELFF. The chain has TRBV20-1 and TRBJ2-2, with D maybe TRBD2 (5 bases). Per germline, CDR1 DFQATT and CDR2 SNEGSKA (reference sequence). The ends were cut back, 3 bases at V and 5 bases at J, with 19 bases in the middle. The CDR3 has 16 residues.